The text below deals with one TCR beta chain. Its antigen is as yet unknown. These data are taken from a study of cytomegalovirus exposure and HLA in healthy donors. Use of 60 Vbeta and 13 Jbeta primers characterized the PCR. Assay: immunoSEQ multiplex PCR; the TCRdb copy retains only in-frame clones and omits some. The table shows 170,000 or so clones, with just under 80% occurring only once. The V end lost 7 bases, the J end lost 0 bases, and 7 bases lay between the germline ends. The CDR3 runs 13 residues. Germline CDR1 and CDR2: SNHLY and FYNNEI. Study results and limitations: Researchers reported in a later analysis that common viral pathogens appeared linked to several top clusters.

This receptor was identified in a woman between 45 and 60 years old in good health and CMV-seropositive. The genes are TRBV2 and TRBJ1-5; D perhaps matches TRBD1 (6 bases). Sequences were obtained from PBMCs. CDR3 protein: CASKGDSNQPQHF. CDR3 nucleotides: TGTGCCAGCAAGGGGGATAGCAATCAGCCCCAGCATTTT.